This is a list of T cell receptor beta chains from one sample in a study of T cells in localized non-small cell lung cancer. Produced via immunoSEQ multiplex PCR; TCRdb's table is partial and in-frame only. This repertoire shows around 130,000 clones, 70% to 90% found once; its top ten account for around 1.7%. This sample comprised peripheral blood, obtained before any cancer treatment. The source of these receptors is a female donor over 55 with stage I lung adenocarcinoma. CDR3s include the opening cysteine and the closing phenylalanine or tryptophan. D genes are given only for firm matches. Clone size appears in some rows only: once, few, many, or a class for an expanded clone.

v_gene	abundance	j_gene	d_gene	CDR3nt	CDR3aa
TRBV5-4	-	TRBJ2-5	-	TGTGCCAGCACCTTACCGAAGTGGGAGACCCAGTACTTC	CASTLPKWETQYF
TRBV5-1	-	TRBJ1-6	TRBD1	TGCGCCAGCAGCAAGGACAGGGGTAATTCACCCCTCCACTTT	CASSKDRGNSPLHF
TRBV11-2	-	TRBJ2-5	-	TGTGCCAGCAGCGCGGGACTCCGGGGACAAGAGACCCAGTACTTC	CASSAGLRGQETQYF
TRBV6-6	-	TRBJ1-5	-	TGTGCCAGCAGTTACGAGGGTACCAATCAGCCCCAGCATTTT	CASSYEGTNQPQHF
TRBV7-6	-	TRBJ1-2	-	TGTGCCAGCAGCCGCAACTCCGGAGGGGGCTACACCTTC	CASSRNSGGGYTF
TRBV18	once	TRBJ1-4	-	TGTGCCAGCTCCCCACGGGGCAGCGCAACTAATGAAAAACTGTTTTTT	CASSPRGSATNEKLFF
TRBV7-9	-	TRBJ2-7	-	TGTGCCAGCAGCTTATACAGGGTGGCCCTGGGCGAGCAGTACTTC	CASSLYRVALGEQYF
TRBV25-1	few	TRBJ1-4	-	TGTGCCAGCAGTTCGAGTCAGGGGAGGAAACTGTTTTTT	CASSSSQGRKLFF
TRBV7-9	-	TRBJ2-2	-	TGTGCCAGCAGCCCAGGCGTTTGGCGGGAAGGAGCGAACACCGGGGAGCTGTTTTTT	CASSPGVWREGANTGELFF
TRBV28	-	TRBJ1-4	-	TGTGCCAGCAAGCTTGACCTCACTAATGAAAAACTGTTTTTT	CASKLDLTNEKLFF
TRBV6-4	-	TRBJ2-2	-	TGTGCCAGCAGTTCCCGGCCACGTAGCGACGGTGGCGGGGAGCTGTTTTTT	CASSSRPRSDGGGELFF
TRBV5-6	-	TRBJ2-7	TRBD2	TGTGCCAGCAGGGGGGGACTAGCGAACGAGCAGTACTTC	CASRGGLANEQYF
TRBV5-1	once	TRBJ1-3	TRBD1	TGCGCCAGCAGCCTATATGGACAGGGGAGGGGAAACACCATATATTTT	CASSLYGQGRGNTIYF
TRBV7-8	-	TRBJ1-2	-	TGTGCCAGCAGCTTAGGTGTGGGGTCGATTTCCATCTATGGCTACACCTTC	CASSLGVGSISIYGYTF
TRBV28	once	TRBJ1-5	-	TGTGCCAGCAGTACAACGGATGGCAATCAGCCCCAGCATTTT	CASSTTDGNQPQHF
TRBV6-5	-	TRBJ2-7	-	TGTGCCAGCAGTTACTCGAGTATCATCCTCTACGAGCAGTACTTC	CASSYSSIILYEQYF
TRBV2	-	TRBJ1-1	-	TGTGCCAGCAAGGTACGGCCGAACACTGAAGCTTTCTTT	CASKVRPNTEAFF
TRBV27	-	TRBJ2-4	TRBD1	TGTGCCAGCAGTTTAGAGGGGACGCGGACAGGGGACTTCGGGGAAAACATTCAGTACTTC	CASSLEGTRTGDFGENIQYF
TRBV6-6	-	TRBJ1-4	-	TGTGCCAGCAGTACGCGGGGGGCACCCGGGAAACTGTTTTTT	CASSTRGAPGKLFF
TRBV10-3	-	TRBJ2-3	-	TGTGCCATCAGTATCGATCCCGGGAGCACAGATACGCAGTATTTT	CAISIDPGSTDTQYF
TRBV11-2	-	TRBJ1-5	-	TGTGCCAGCAGCCTGATAATACTGGCAACCAGGGGCAATCAGCCCCAGCATTTT	CASSLIILATRGNQPQHF
TRBV6-6	-	TRBJ1-5	TRBD1	TGTGCCAGCAGTCAGGGACAGGGGAACAATCAGCCCCAGCATTTT	CASSQGQGNNQPQHF
TRBV11-2	-	TRBJ1-2	-	TGTGCCAGCAGCCCGGGCGGTTGGAGTAGTTATGGCTACACCTTC	CASSPGGWSSYGYTF
TRBV27	-	TRBJ2-2	-	TGTGCCAGCAGTTTTAGGCCGAACACCGGGGAGCTGTTTTTT	CASSFRPNTGELFF
TRBV2	-	TRBJ2-1	TRBD2	TGTGCCAGCAGTGAACGCTCGGGAGGCAATGAGCAGTTCTTC	CASSERSGGNEQFF
TRBV28	few	TRBJ1-2	-	TGTGCCAGCAGTATAGGTGGACCGAGAGGCTACACCTTC	CASSIGGPRGYTF
TRBV28	-	TRBJ1-4	-	TGTGCCAGCAGCACCCCTACAGGGCATAATGAAAAACTGTTTTTT	CASSTPTGHNEKLFF
TRBV7-3	-	TRBJ2-5	TRBD1	TGTGCCAGCAGCTTCTCAGGGGGTACGCAAGAGACCCAGTACTTC	CASSFSGGTQETQYF
TRBV5-4	-	TRBJ2-1	TRBD2	TGTGCCAGCAGCTTACCTGGCGGGGAGGGAAATGAGCAGTTCTTC	CASSLPGGEGNEQFF
TRBV7-2	-	TRBJ2-3	TRBD2	TGTGCCAGCAGCCTCCGGGGGACGGGAGGTGGGACAGATACGCAGTATTTT	CASSLRGTGGGTDTQYF
TRBV9	-	TRBJ1-1	-	TGTGCCAGCAGCGTAGACCCGCTGGCGGGGATACACACTGAAGCTTTCTTT	CASSVDPLAGIHTEAFF
TRBV7-9	-	TRBJ2-3	TRBD1	TGTGCCAGCAGCTTAATGGGACAGGGCACAGATACGCAGTATTTT	CASSLMGQGTDTQYF
TRBV5-1	-	TRBJ2-5	-	TGCGCCAGCAGCCCCCTGGTTCCACAAGAGACCCAGTACTTC	CASSPLVPQETQYF
TRBV28	once	TRBJ2-7	TRBD2	TGTGCCAGCAGTCTGGGGACTAGCGGGAGTTACGAGCAGTACTTC	CASSLGTSGSYEQYF
TRBV28	-	TRBJ2-1	TRBD2	TGTGCCAGCAGTTTGGGGGGACTAGCGGGAGGAAACAATGAGCAGTTCTTC	CASSLGGLAGGNNEQFF
TRBV2	-	TRBJ2-5	TRBD2	TGTGCCAGCAGTGAACCCCTAGCGGGAGGGGAGACCCAGTACTTC	CASSEPLAGGETQYF
TRBV7-9	-	TRBJ2-3	TRBD2	TGTGCCAGCAGCGAACCTAGCGGGAGGAGTACAGATACGCAGTATTTT	CASSEPSGRSTDTQYF
TRBV27	-	TRBJ2-3	-	TGTGCCAGCAGACCATGGGACCCCAGGACGGATACGCAGTATTTT	CASRPWDPRTDTQYF
TRBV27	-	TRBJ2-5	-	TGTGCCAGCAGTTTATTGCTCGGATCACGGGAGACCCAGTACTTC	CASSLLLGSRETQYF
TRBV4-2	-	TRBJ2-1	-	TGTGCCAGCAGCCAAGATAAACTTACCTACAATGAGCAGTTCTTC	CASSQDKLTYNEQFF
TRBV28	-	TRBJ2-2	TRBD1	TGTGCCAGCAGTACCACAGGGGTGAACACCGGGGAGCTGTTTTTT	CASSTTGVNTGELFF